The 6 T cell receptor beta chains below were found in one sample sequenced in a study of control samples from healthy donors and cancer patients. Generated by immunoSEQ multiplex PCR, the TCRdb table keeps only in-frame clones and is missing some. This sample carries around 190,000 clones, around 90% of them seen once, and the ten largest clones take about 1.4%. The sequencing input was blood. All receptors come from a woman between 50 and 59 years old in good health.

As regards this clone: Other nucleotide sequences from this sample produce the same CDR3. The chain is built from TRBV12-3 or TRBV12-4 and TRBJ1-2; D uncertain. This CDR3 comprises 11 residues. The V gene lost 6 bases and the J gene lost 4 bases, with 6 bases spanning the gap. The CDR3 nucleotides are TGTGCCAGCAGCTTGAGCTATGGCTACACCTTC. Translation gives CASSLSYGYTF.

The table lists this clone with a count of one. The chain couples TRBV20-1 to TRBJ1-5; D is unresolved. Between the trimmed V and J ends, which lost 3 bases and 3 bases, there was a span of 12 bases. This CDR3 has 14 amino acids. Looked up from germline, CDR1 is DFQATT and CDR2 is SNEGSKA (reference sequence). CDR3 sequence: CSASKGWDNQPQHF. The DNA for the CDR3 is TGCAGTGCTAGTAAGGGTTGGGACAATCAGCCCCAGCATTTT.

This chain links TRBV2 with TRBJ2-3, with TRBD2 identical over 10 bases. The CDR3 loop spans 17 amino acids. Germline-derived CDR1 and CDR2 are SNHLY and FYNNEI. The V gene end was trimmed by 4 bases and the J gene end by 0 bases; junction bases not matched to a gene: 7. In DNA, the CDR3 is TGTGCCAGCAGTGTCCAGCGGGGGGGGTCTAGCACAGATACGCAGTATTTT. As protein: CASSVQRGGSSTDTQYF. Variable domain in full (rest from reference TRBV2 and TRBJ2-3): EPEVTQTPSHQVTQMGQEVILRCVPISNHLYFYWYRQILGQKVEFLVSFYNNEISEKSEIFDDQFSVERPDGSNFTLKIRSTKLEDSAMYFCASSVQRGGSSTDTQYFGPGTRLTVL.

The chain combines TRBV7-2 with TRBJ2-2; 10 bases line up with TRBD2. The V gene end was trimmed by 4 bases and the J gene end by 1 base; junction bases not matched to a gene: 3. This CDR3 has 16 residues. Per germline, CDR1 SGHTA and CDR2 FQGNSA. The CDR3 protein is CASSSIAGGNTGELFF. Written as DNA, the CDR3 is TGTGCCAGCAGCTCTATAGCGGGGGGGAACACCGGGGAGCTGTTTTTT.

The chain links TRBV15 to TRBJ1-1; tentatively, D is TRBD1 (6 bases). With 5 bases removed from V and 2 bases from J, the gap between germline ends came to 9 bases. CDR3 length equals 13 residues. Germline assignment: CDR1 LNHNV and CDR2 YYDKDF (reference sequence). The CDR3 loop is CATSPQGNTEAFF. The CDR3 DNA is TGTGCCACCAGCCCACAGGGAAACACTGAAGCTTTCTTT. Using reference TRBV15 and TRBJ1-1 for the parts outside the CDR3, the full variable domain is DAMVIQNPRYQVTQFGKPVTLSCSQTLNHNVMYWYQQKSSQAPKLLFHYYDKDFNNEADTPDNFQSRRPNTSFCFLDIRSPGLGDTAMYLCATSPQGNTEAFFGQGTRLTVV.

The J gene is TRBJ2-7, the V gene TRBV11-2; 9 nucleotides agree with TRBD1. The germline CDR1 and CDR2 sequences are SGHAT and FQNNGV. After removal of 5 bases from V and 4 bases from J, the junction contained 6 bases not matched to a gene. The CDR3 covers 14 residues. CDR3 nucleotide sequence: TGTGCCAGCAGCATTCGGGACAGGGATTACGAGCAGTACTTC. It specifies CASSIRDRDYEQYF.